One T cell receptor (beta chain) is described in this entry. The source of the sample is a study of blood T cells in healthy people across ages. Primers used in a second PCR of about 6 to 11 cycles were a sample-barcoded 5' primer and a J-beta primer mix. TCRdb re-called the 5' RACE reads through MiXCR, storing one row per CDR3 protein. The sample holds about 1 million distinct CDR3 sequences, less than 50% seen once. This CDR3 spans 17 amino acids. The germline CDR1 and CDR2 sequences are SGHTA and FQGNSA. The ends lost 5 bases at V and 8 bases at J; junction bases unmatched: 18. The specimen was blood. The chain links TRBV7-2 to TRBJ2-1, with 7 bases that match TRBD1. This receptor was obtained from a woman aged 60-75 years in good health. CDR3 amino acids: CASSIIRGSFLVYEQFF. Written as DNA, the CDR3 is TGTGCCAGCAGCATAATCAGGGGGTCATTCCTAGTCTATGAGCAGTTCTTC. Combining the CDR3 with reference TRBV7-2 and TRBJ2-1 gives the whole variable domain GAGVSQSPSNKVTEKGKDVELRCDPISGHTALYWYRQSLGQGLEFLIYFQGNSAPDKSGLPSDRFSAERTGGSVSTLTIQRTQQEDSAVYLCASSIIRGSFLVYEQFFGPGTRLTVL.